This T cell receptor beta chain was obtained from a study of vaccination and CD4 T cells after COVID-19. The treatment was: roughly 11-day PBMC culture with coronavirus spike peptide pools or control peptides (ViraFEST assay). Cultures used around 2.2 million PBMCs per well, approximately 9.2 IU/ml IL-2 and approximately 9.6 ug/ml peptides. Per germline, CDR1 MNHNS and CDR2 SASEGT. The CDR3 is 13 amino acids. Trimming cost V 8 bases and J 6 bases; bases outside gene matches: 8. An Oncomine TCR Beta short-read assay was used to sequence the DNA from cultured CD4+ T cells. A single record per CDR3 protein comes from TCRdb applying MiXCR to the PCR reads. The sample contains roughly 10,000 distinct CDR3 sequences, approximately 55% of which appear only once. This clonotype came up a few times. Its cognate antigen is unknown.

The rearrangement links TRBV6-1 to TRBJ2-5; TRBD1 agrees at 8 bases. The source of this sequence is a human donor who had recovered from COVID-19. The sequenced material came from CD4+ T cells from blood, cultured in vitro. The DNA of the CDR3 is TGTGCCAGCGGGGAAACAGGGGGACAGACCCAGTACTTC. It is translated as CASGETGGQTQYF.